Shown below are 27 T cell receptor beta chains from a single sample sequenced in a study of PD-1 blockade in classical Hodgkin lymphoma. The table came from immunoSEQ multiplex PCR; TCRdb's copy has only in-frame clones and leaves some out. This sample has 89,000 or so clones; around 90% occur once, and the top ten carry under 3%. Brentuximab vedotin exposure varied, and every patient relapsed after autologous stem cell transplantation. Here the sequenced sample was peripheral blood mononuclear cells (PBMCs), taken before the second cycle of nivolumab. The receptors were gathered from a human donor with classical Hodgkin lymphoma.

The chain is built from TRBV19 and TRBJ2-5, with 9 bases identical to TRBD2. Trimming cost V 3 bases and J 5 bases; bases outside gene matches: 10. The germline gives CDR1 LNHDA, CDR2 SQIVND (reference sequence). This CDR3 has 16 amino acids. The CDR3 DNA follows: TGTGCCAGTAGTATGGCAACTAGCGGGTTCGGCGAGACCCAGTACTTC. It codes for CASSMATSGFGETQYF.

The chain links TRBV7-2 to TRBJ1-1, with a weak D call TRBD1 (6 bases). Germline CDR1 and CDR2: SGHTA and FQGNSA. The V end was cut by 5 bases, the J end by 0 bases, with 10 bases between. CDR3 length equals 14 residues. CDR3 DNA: TGTGCCAGCAGCGCCACAGGGTTGAACACTGAAGCTTTCTTT. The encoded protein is CASSATGLNTEAFF.

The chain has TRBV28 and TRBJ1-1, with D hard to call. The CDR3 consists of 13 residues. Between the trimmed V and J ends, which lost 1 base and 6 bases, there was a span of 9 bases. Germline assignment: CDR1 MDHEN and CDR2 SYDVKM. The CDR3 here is CASSLFQSAEAFF. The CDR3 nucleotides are TGTGCCAGCAGTTTATTCCAAAGCGCTGAAGCTTTCTTT.

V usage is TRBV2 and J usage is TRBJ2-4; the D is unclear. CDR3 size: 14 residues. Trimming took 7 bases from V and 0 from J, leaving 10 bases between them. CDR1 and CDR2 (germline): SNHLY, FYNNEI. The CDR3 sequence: CASTEWEAKNIQYF. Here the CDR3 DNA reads TGTGCCAGCACAGAATGGGAAGCCAAAAACATTCAGTACTTC.

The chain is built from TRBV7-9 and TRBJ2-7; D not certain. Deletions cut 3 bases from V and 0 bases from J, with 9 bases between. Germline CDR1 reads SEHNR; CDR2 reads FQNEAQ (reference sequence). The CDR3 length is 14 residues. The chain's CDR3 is CASSFLPDSYEQYF. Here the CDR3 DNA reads TGTGCCAGCAGCTTTTTGCCTGACTCCTACGAGCAGTACTTC.

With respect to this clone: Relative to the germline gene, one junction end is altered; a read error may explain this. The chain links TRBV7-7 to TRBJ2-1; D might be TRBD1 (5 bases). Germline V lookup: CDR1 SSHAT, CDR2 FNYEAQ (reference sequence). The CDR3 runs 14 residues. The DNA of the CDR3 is TGTGCTAGCAGCTCAAGTAGGGGTGGCAATGAGCAGTTCTTC. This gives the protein CASSSSRGGNEQFF. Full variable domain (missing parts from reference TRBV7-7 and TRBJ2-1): GAGVSQSPRYKVTKRGQDVTLRCDPISSHATLYWYQQALGQGPEFLTYFNYEAQPDKSGLPSDRFSAERPEGSISTLTIQRTEQRDSAMYRCASSSSRGGNEQFFGPGTRLTVL.

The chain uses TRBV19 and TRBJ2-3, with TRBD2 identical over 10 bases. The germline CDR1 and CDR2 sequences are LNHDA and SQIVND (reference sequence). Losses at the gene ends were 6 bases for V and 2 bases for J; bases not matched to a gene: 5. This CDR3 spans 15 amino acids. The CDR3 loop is CASRRTSGYTDTQYF. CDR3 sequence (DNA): TGTGCCAGTAGAAGGACTAGCGGATACACAGATACGCAGTATTTT.

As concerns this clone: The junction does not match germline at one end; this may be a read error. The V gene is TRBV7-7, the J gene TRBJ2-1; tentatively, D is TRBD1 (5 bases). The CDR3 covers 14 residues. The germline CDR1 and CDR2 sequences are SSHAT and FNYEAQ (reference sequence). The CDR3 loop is CASSLVRGSDEQFF. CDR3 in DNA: TGTGCTAGCAGCTTAGTTAGGGGATCGGATGAGCAGTTCTTC.

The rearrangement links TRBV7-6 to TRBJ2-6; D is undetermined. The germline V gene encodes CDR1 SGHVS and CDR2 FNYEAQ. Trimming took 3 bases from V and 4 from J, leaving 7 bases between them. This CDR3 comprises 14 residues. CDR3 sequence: CASSFRIGANVLTF. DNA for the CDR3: TGTGCCAGCAGCTTCCGGATCGGGGCCAACGTCCTGACTTTC.

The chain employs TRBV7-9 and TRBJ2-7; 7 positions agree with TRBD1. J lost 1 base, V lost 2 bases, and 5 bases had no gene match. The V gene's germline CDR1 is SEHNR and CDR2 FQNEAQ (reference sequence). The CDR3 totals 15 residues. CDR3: CASSLTTGISYEQYF. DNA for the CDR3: TGTGCCAGCAGCTTAACGACAGGGATTTCCTACGAGCAGTACTTC.

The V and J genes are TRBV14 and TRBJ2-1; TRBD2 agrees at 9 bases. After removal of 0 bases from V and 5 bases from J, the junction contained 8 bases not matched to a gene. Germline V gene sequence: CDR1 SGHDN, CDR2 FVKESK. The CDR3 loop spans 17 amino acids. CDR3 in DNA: TGTGCCAGCAGCCAAGATTTCGGTAGCGGGAGTCACAATGAGCAGTTCTTC. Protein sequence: CASSQDFGSGSHNEQFF.

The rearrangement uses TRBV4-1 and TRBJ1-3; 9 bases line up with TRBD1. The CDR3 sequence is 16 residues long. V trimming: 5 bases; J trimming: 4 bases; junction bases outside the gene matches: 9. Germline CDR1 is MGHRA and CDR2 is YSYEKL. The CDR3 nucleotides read TGCGCCAGCAGCTTAGGGGGGACAGGGTCAGGAAACACCATATATTTT. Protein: CASSLGGTGSGNTIYF.

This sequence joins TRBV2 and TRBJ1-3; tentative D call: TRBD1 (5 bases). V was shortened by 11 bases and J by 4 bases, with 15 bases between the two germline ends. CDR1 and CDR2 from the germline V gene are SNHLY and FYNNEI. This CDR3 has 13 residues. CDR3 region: CASQGAYGNTIYF. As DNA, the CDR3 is TGTGCCTCCCAGGGCGCGTACGGAAACACCATATATTTT.

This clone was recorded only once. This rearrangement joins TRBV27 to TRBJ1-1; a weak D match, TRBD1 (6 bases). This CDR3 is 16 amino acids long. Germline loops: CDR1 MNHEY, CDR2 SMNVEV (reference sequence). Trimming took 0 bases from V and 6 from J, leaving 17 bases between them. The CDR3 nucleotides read TGTGCCAGCAGTTTATCGGGGGGGGCGCTCGACCCTGAAGCTTTCTTT. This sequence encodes CASSLSGGALDPEAFF.

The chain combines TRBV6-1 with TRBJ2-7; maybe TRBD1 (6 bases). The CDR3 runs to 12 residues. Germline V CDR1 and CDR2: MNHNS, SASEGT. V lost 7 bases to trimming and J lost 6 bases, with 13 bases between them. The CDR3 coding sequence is TGTGCCAGCACCCTACGACAGGCCGAGCAGTACTTC. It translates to CASTLRQAEQYF.

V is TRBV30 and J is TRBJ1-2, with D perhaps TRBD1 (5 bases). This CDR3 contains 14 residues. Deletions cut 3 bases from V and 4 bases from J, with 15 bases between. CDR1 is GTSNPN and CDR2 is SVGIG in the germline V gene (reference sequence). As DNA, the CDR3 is TGTGCCTGGAGAAAAGGCGGGGGAGGCTATGGCTACACCTTC. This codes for CAWRKGGGGYGYTF.

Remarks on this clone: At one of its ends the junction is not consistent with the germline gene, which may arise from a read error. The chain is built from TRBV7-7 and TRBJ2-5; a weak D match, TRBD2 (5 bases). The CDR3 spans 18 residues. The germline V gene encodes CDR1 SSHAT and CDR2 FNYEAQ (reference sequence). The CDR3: CASSLRVLVGVYQETQYF. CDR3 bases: TGTGCTAGCAGCTTACGGGTTCTAGTCGGGGTGTACCAAGAGACCCAGTACTTC.

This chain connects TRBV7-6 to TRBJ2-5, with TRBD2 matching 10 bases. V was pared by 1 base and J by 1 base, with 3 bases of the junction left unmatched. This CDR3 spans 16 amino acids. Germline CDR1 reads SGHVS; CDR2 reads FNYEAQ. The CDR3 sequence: CASSLGAGGIQETQYF. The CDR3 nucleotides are TGTGCCAGCAGCTTAGGAGCGGGAGGGATCCAAGAGACCCAGTACTTC.

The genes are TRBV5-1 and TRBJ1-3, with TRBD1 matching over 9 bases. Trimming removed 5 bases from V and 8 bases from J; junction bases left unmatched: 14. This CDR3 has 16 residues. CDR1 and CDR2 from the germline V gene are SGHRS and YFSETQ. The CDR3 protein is CASRLTGGPALDTIYF. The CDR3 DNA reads TGCGCCAGCAGACTGACAGGGGGTCCAGCTCTTGACACCATATATTTT.

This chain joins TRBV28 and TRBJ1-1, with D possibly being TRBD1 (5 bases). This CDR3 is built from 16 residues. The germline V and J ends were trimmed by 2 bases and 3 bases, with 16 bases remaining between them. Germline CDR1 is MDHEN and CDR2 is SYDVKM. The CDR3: CASSLPGWGKDTEAFF. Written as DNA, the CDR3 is TGTGCCAGCAGTTTACCCGGCTGGGGCAAGGACACTGAAGCTTTCTTT.

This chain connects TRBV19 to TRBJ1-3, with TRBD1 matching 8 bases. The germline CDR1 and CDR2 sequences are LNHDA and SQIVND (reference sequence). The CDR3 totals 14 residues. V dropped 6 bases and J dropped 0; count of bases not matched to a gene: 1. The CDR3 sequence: CASRGTGSGNTIYF. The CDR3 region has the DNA TGTGCCAGTAGGGGGACAGGCTCTGGAAACACCATATATTTT.

CDR3 protein: CASSRAASGTDTQYF. The CDR3 DNA reads as TGTGCCAGTAGTCGCGCGGCTAGCGGAACAGATACGCAGTATTTT. The chain carries TRBV27 and TRBJ2-3, with 7 bases that match TRBD2. With V trimmed by 9 bases and J by 3 bases, 12 bases remained unmatched. The CDR3 is made up of 15 amino acids. Germline CDR1 MNHEY, CDR2 SMNVEV (reference sequence).

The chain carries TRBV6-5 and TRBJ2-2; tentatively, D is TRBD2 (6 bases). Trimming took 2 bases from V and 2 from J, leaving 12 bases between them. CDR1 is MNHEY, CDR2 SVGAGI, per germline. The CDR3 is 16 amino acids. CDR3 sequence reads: CASSYLGSGNTGELFF. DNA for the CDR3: TGTGCCAGCAGTTACCTTGGTAGCGGAAACACCGGGGAGCTGTTTTTT.

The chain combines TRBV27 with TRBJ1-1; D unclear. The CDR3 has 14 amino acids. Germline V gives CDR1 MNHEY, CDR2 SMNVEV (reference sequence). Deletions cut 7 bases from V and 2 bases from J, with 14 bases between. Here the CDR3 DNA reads TGTGCCAGCACCCTTCGGACGGGAAACACTGAAGCTTTCTTT. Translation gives CASTLRTGNTEAFF.

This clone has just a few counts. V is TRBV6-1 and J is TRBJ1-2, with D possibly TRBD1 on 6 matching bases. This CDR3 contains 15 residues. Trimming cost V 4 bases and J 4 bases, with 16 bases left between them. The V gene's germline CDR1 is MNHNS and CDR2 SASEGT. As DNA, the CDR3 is TGTGCCAGCAGTGCCGAATTGGGGGCTGGCTATGGCTACACCTTC. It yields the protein CASSAELGAGYGYTF.

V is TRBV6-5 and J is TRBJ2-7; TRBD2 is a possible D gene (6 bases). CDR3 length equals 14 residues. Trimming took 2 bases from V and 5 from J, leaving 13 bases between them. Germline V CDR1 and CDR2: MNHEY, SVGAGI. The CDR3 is CASSYLLAGNEQYF. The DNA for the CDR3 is TGTGCCAGCAGTTACCTCCTCGCGGGGAACGAGCAGTACTTC.

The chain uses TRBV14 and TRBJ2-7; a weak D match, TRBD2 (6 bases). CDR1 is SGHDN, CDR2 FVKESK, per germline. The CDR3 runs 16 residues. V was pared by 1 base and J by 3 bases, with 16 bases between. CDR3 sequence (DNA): TGTGCCAGCAGCCAAGGTAGACTTAGCGGTCTCTACGAGCAGTACTTC. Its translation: CASSQGRLSGLYEQYF.